The 32 T cell receptor beta chains below all came from one sample that was sequenced in a study of blood T cells in healthy people across ages. A J-beta primer mix and a sample-barcoded 5' primer were used in a second PCR of about 7 to 12 cycles. MiXCR, applied by TCRdb to the 5' RACE reads, yields one record per CDR3 protein. The data show about 1.6 million distinct CDR3 sequences, almost 35% seen once. The material sequenced was blood. The receptors shown here come from a woman aged 25 to 39 in good health.

This chain joins TRBV9 and TRBJ2-7; TRBD1 matches 7 bases. Germline V gene data show CDR1 as SGDLS and CDR2 as YYNGEE. The CDR3 covers 15 residues. Unmatched junction bases numbered 7, after V lost 1 base and J lost 3 bases. CDR3: CASSVTGTAVYEQYF. The CDR3 DNA reads as TGTGCCAGCAGCGTAACCGGGACAGCCGTCTACGAGCAGTACTTC.

The chain's CDR3 is CSAKGAQETQYF. The CDR3, as DNA: TGCAGTGCCAAAGGGGCCCAAGAGACCCAGTACTTC. This rearrangement joins TRBV20-1 to TRBJ2-5, with TRBD1 as a possible D gene (5 bases). This CDR3 is built from 12 residues. Germline V gives CDR1 DFQATT, CDR2 SNEGSKA (reference sequence). The germline V and J ends were trimmed by 6 bases and 1 base, with 9 bases remaining between them.

V gene TRBV20-1 combines with J gene TRBJ1-2; 7 bases are a match to TRBD1. Germline-derived CDR1 and CDR2 are DFQATT and SNEGSKA (reference sequence). CDR3 length equals 14 residues. The junction had 8 bases not matched to a gene; V was cut back by 3 bases and J by 4 bases. CDR3 region: CSASTSGGTYGYTF. In DNA, the CDR3 is TGCAGTGCTAGTACCTCAGGGGGGACCTATGGCTACACCTTC.

This clonotype was counted a few times. J is TRBJ2-3 and V is TRBV7-9; 7 bases line up with TRBD2. CDR1 is SEHNR, CDR2 FQNEAQ, per germline (reference sequence). CDR3 length: 16 amino acids. V lost 3 bases to trimming and J lost 5 bases; unmatched junction nucleotides: 11. CDR3 residues: CASSLLAGPVGDTQYF. The CDR3 DNA follows: TGTGCCAGCAGCTTGTTAGCGGGCCCTGTCGGAGATACGCAGTATTTT.

The gene calls are TRBV12-3 or TRBV12-4 and TRBJ2-1; 8 bases fit TRBD2. The CDR3 spans 16 residues. V dropped 1 base and J dropped 4; count of bases not matched to a gene: 6. Here the CDR3 reads CASSLGSGDLYNEQFF. The CDR3, as DNA: TGTGCCAGCAGTTTAGGTAGCGGGGACCTGTACAATGAGCAGTTCTTC.

This clonotype was seen ten or more times. This sequence joins TRBV29-1 and TRBJ2-5; 9 nucleotides align to TRBD2. Germline V lookup: CDR1 SQVTM, CDR2 ANQGSEA. This CDR3 has 15 residues. The trim removed 1 base at V and 5 bases at J, leaving 8 bases unmatched. The CDR3 DNA reads as TGCAGCGTTGAAGCCGGGATAACTAGCGGGGAGACCCAGTACTTC. Protein sequence: CSVEAGITSGETQYF.

The table lists this clonotype with a few counts. The chain combines TRBV6-2 or TRBV6-3 with TRBJ2-1; TRBD2 might be the D (6 bases). This CDR3 spans 12 amino acids. V lost 4 bases to trimming and J lost 12 bases, with 13 bases between them. Germline CDR1 MNHEY, CDR2 SVGEGT. The CDR3 nucleotides are TGTGCCAGCAGTTGGGGCCCCGGGGGGCAGTTCTTC. It is translated as CASSWGPGGQFF.

The rearrangement uses TRBV3-1 and TRBJ2-1; D unclear. V lost 4 bases to trimming and J lost 1 base, with 8 bases between them. The length of the CDR3 is 14 residues. Germline assignment: CDR1 LGHDT and CDR2 YNNKEL (reference sequence). CDR3 in DNA: TGTGCCAGCAGCCCCACACGGTCCTACAATGAGCAGTTCTTC. Translating gives CASSPTRSYNEQFF.

This chain joins TRBV10-3 and TRBJ1-2; D gene ambiguous. The CDR3 contains 11 residues. Germline V lookup: CDR1 ENHRY, CDR2 SYGVKD. Trimming took off 0 bases at V and 10 bases at J, with 6 bases between the two ends. The CDR3 region has the DNA TGTGCCATCAGTGAGTCCGGTGACTACACCTTC. Translating gives CAISESGDYTF.

This clonotype was detected a few times. The genes are TRBV27 and TRBJ2-3; D unresolved. This CDR3 comprises 14 residues. Trimming pared 7 bases from V and 2 bases from J, leaving 13 bases between. Per the germline V gene, CDR1 is MNHEY and CDR2 is SMNVEV (reference sequence). The CDR3: CASTADPYTDTQYF. CDR3 nucleotides: TGTGCCAGCACGGCGGACCCTTACACAGATACGCAGTATTTT.

The rearrangement links TRBV7-9 to TRBJ1-6, with D unclear. Per germline, CDR1 SEHNR and CDR2 FQNEAQ (reference sequence). The V end was cut by 5 bases, the J end by 7 bases, with 9 bases between. The CDR3 loop spans 13 amino acids. DNA of the CDR3: TGTGCCAGCAGCCGGGTGGACAATTCACCCCTCCACTTT. Translation: CASSRVDNSPLHF. The full variable domain, its missing parts supplied by reference TRBV7-9 and TRBJ1-6, is DTGVSQNPRHKITKRGQNVTFRCDPISEHNRLYWYRQTLGQGPEFLTYFQNEAQLEKSRLLSDRFSAERPKGSFSTLEIQRTEQGDSAMYLCASSRVDNSPLHFGNGTRLTVT.

This clonotype was counted between two and nine times. The genes are TRBV19 and TRBJ2-2; D unresolved. This CDR3 contains 17 residues. Germline CDR1 is LNHDA and CDR2 is SQIVND (reference sequence). The V and J ends lost 2 bases and 1 base respectively, with 14 bases between them. DNA of the CDR3: TGTGCCAGTAGTATAAAGGCTCATATTCTGAACACCGGGGAGCTGTTTTTT. Translation: CASSIKAHILNTGELFF.

The rearrangement uses TRBV7-2 and TRBJ2-3, with 10 nucleotides matching TRBD2. The V gene end was trimmed by 2 bases and the J gene end by 5 bases; junction bases not matched to a gene: 4. CDR1 is SGHTA and CDR2 is FQGNSA in the germline V gene. The CDR3 runs 15 residues. CDR3 amino acids: CASSLNQRGGDTQYF. The CDR3 region has the DNA TGTGCCAGCAGCTTAAATCAGCGGGGGGGAGATACGCAGTATTTT.

The rearrangement links TRBV5-6 to TRBJ2-1; the match to TRBD2 covers 9 bases. Germline V lookup: CDR1 SGHDT, CDR2 YYEEEE. This CDR3 is built from 16 residues. V shed 3 bases and J 3 bases; nucleotides not matched to a gene: 7. The CDR3, as DNA: TGTGCCAGCAGCTCCCTTGAGACTAGCGGCTACAATGAGCAGTTCTTC. Translated, it gives CASSSLETSGYNEQFF.

Many counts were recorded for this clonotype. The junction differs from germline at one of its ends, possibly a read error. The rearrangement uses TRBV7-2 and TRBJ2-7; D is perhaps TRBD2 (6 bases). The CDR3 runs to 14 residues. The germline CDR1 and CDR2 sequences are SGHTA and FQGNSA. CDR3 sequence (DNA): TGTGCCAGCAGCATAGCGGTGATCTCCTACGAGCAGTACTTC. This sequence encodes CASSIAVISYEQYF.

To note about this clonotype: At one of its ends the junction is not consistent with the germline gene, which may arise from a read error. V and J are TRBV20-1 and TRBJ2-3, with 7 bases that match TRBD2. The V gene's germline CDR1 is DFQATT and CDR2 SNEGSKA (reference sequence). The CDR3 is made up of 11 amino acids. The CDR3 here is CAGASTDTQYF. CDR3 nucleotides: TGTGCGGGAGCTAGCACAGATACGCAGTATTTT.

This clonotype was observed many times. The chain employs TRBV20-1 and TRBJ1-6; D is perhaps TRBD1 (5 bases). V was pared by 0 bases and J by 7 bases, with 16 bases between. This CDR3 comprises 16 residues. Germline V gene sequence: CDR1 DFQATT, CDR2 SNEGSKA (reference sequence). The CDR3 DNA reads as TGCAGTGCTAGAGATCTCTTGGGGGAAGCCAATTCACCCCTCCACTTT. Protein: CSARDLLGEANSPLHF.

The rearrangement links TRBV6-6 to TRBJ2-5; D is perhaps TRBD2 (5 bases). From germline, CDR1 is MNHNY and CDR2 SVGAGI (reference sequence). Trimming removed 10 bases at V and 4 bases at J, with 10 bases between. The CDR3 extends over 11 amino acids. This CDR3 is CAIRGLETQYF. Written as DNA, the CDR3 is TGTGCCATCCGGGGTTTAGAGACCCAGTACTTC.

The CDR3: CASSQDFWTEAFF. DNA of the CDR3: TGTGCCAGCAGCCAAGATTTTTGGACTGAAGCTTTCTTT. The chain combines TRBV3-1 with TRBJ1-1, with D uncertain. This CDR3 spans 13 amino acids. CDR1 is LGHDT and CDR2 is YNNKEL in the germline V gene (reference sequence). V was trimmed by 0 bases and J by 5 bases, leaving 7 bases between them.

The table lists this clonotype with a few counts. The chain has TRBV3-1 and TRBJ2-5; no firm D call. V was shortened by 1 base and J by 5 bases, with 11 bases between the two germline ends. Germline lookup yields CDR1 LGHDT and CDR2 YNNKEL (reference sequence). The CDR3 runs 14 residues. The CDR3 here is CASSQGRRTETQYF. The CDR3 nucleotides are TGTGCCAGCAGCCAAGGCCGAAGGACGGAGACCCAGTACTTC.

This clonotype has at least ten counts. The chain carries TRBV20-1 and TRBJ2-3; D not certain. CDR1 DFQATT and CDR2 SNEGSKA come from the germline V gene (reference sequence). V gave up 1 base and J gave up 2 bases, with 7 bases separating them. The CDR3 is made up of 13 amino acids. CDR3: CSARGINTDTQYF. The CDR3 nucleotides are TGCAGTGCTAGAGGTATTAACACAGATACGCAGTATTTT.

Only a few counts were recorded for this clonotype. The gene calls are TRBV7-2 and TRBJ2-1, with a tentative D call TRBD2 (5 bases). V dropped 3 bases and J dropped 6 bases, with 9 bases sitting between them. Looked up from germline, CDR1 is SGHTA and CDR2 is FQGNSA. The CDR3 is 13 amino acids. CDR3 nucleotides: TGTGCCAGCAGCTTGGACTCGGCCAATGAGCAGTTCTTC. Its protein product is CASSLDSANEQFF.

This clonotype was found a few times. This chain uses TRBV9 with TRBJ2-5; 11 bases agree with TRBD2. This CDR3 has 16 residues. The V gene end was trimmed by 1 base and the J gene end by 2 bases; junction bases not matched to a gene: 4. Germline V gives CDR1 SGDLS, CDR2 YYNGEE. CDR3 in amino acids: CASSVFGTSGQETQYF. As DNA, the CDR3 is TGTGCCAGCAGCGTATTCGGGACTAGCGGTCAAGAGACCCAGTACTTC. The complete variable domain, with remaining parts taken from reference TRBV9 and TRBJ2-5, reads DSGVTQTPKHLITATGQRVTLRCSPRSGDLSVYWYQQSLDQGLQFLIQYYNGEERAKGNILERFSAQQFPDLHSELNLSSLELGDSALYFCASSVFGTSGQETQYFGPGTRLLVL.

This chain connects TRBV20-1 to TRBJ1-2, with D maybe TRBD1 (5 bases). Germline loops: CDR1 DFQATT, CDR2 SNEGSKA (reference sequence). This CDR3 has 17 amino acids. Between the trimmed V and J ends, which lost 3 bases and 4 bases, there was a span of 24 bases. The CDR3 region is CSARRGTTSGTGYGYTF. The CDR3 DNA reads as TGCAGTGCTAGGAGGGGTACCACTTCCGGGACCGGCTATGGCTACACCTTC.

In this sample, this clonotype turned up many times. J is TRBJ2-5 and V is TRBV10-3; no clear D gene. V lost 10 bases and J 2 bases, leaving 14 bases between the germline ends. The CDR3 totals 13 residues. Germline CDR1 and CDR2: ENHRY and SYGVKD. The CDR3 reads CATQLTIQETQYF. Here the CDR3 DNA reads TGTGCCACCCAGCTGACAATTCAAGAGACCCAGTACTTC.

This clonotype was seen more than once but under ten times. The chain joins TRBV7-6 to TRBJ1-1; TRBD1 is a possible D gene (5 bases). The CDR3 consists of 17 residues. The germline V gene has CDR1 SGHVS and CDR2 FNYEAQ. V dropped 4 bases and J dropped 1 base, with 19 bases sitting between them. The CDR3 bases are TGTGCCAGCAGCTCAAAAACCCGGGGGTTACGGAACACTGAAGCTTTCTTT. This encodes CASSSKTRGLRNTEAFF. Drawing the rest from reference TRBV7-6 and TRBJ1-1, the complete variable domain is GAGVSQSPRYKVTKRGQDVALRCDPISGHVSLYWYRQALGQGPEFLTYFNYEAQQDKSGLPNDRFSAERPEGSISTLTIQRTEQRDSAMYRCASSSKTRGLRNTEAFFGQGTRLTVV.

This clonotype was found once. The chain carries TRBV20-1 and TRBJ2-1; TRBD2 agrees at 10 bases. V was pared by 5 bases and J by 6 bases, with 10 bases of the junction left unmatched. CDR1 and CDR2 from the germline V gene are DFQATT and SNEGSKA (reference sequence). This CDR3 comprises 15 residues. CDR3 DNA sequence: TGCAGTGCTCTACAGGGGCTAGCGGGGGCCAATGAGCAGTTCTTC. Its protein is CSALQGLAGANEQFF.

The chain recombines TRBV6-1 with TRBJ2-2; D may be TRBD2 (5 bases). The CDR3 contains 13 residues. CDR1 MNHNS and CDR2 SASEGT come from the germline V gene. V was pared by 6 bases and J by 3 bases, with 8 bases between. The CDR3 DNA sequence: TGTGCCAGCAGGGAGGATCACACCGGGGAGCTGTTTTTT. It codes for CASREDHTGELFF.

This chain uses TRBV6-1 with TRBJ1-2; 7 bases line up with TRBD1. V gave up 1 base and J gave up 3 bases; unmatched junction bases: 5. The CDR3 has 15 amino acids. Germline V lookup: CDR1 MNHNS, CDR2 SASEGT. Here the CDR3 reads CASSEGDRVYYGYTF. CDR3 bases: TGTGCCAGCAGTGAAGGTGACAGGGTATACTATGGCTACACCTTC.

Remarks on this clonotype: A much larger clone differs from this one at a single base, so this may be a read error. The genes are TRBV27 and TRBJ1-1; D gene unclear. Trimming removed 7 bases at V and 0 bases at J, with 12 bases between. The CDR3 is 14 residues long. Germline V CDR1 and CDR2: MNHEY, SMNVEV (reference sequence). CDR3 protein: CASTQTPVNTEAFF. The CDR3 region has the DNA TGTGCCAGCACCCAAACCCCGGTGAACACTGAAGCTTTCTTT.

The V gene is TRBV12-5, the J gene TRBJ2-1; the D gene is possibly TRBD2 (5 bases). V lost 7 bases and J lost 6, with 10 bases in between. The length of the CDR3 is 12 residues. The germline V gene has CDR1 LGHNT and CDR2 FRNRAP. This CDR3 is CASAREVNEQFF. CDR3 bases: TGTGCTAGTGCCCGGGAAGTCAATGAGCAGTTCTTC.

This rearrangement joins TRBV7-3 to TRBJ2-2, with 9 bases matching TRBD1. The CDR3 sequence is 15 residues long. CDR1 and CDR2 (germline): SGHTA, FQGTGA. The J segment lost 6 bases and the V segment lost 4 bases, leaving 6 bases of the junction unmatched. CDR3 nucleotides: TGTGCCAGCAGCTACGCCGGGACAGGGCCCGGGGAGCTGTTTTTT. Translation gives CASSYAGTGPGELFF. Based on the CDR3 plus reference TRBV7-3 and TRBJ2-2, the full variable domain is GAGVSQTPSNKVTEKGKYVELRCDPISGHTALYWYRQSLGQGPEFLIYFQGTGAADDSGLPNDRFFAVRPEGSVSTLKIQRTERGDSAVYLCASSYAGTGPGELFFGEGSRLTVL.